Sequencing of this TCR beta chain was carried out in a study of identical twins. Whole-study findings and limits: Zero-insertion analyses could be partly confounded by invariant MAIT and iNKT cells.

As concerns this clonotype: The target antigen is unknown.

The CDR3 loop spans 15 amino acids. Germline loops: CDR1 MNHEY, CDR2 SMNVEV (reference sequence). The V and J ends lost 2 bases and 7 bases, in that order; junction bases with no gene match: 6. A universal primer site came from template switching; cDNA carried unique molecular identifiers. A single record per CDR3 protein comes from TCRdb applying MiXCR to the 5' RACE reads. This table has hundreds of thousands of distinct CDR3 sequences, 9% to 15% appearing once. The same specimen was also included in a second study, on yellow fever vaccine responses in identical twins.

This chain links TRBV27 with TRBJ2-1; 9 nucleotides align to TRBD2. The sequence was collected from a woman between 18 and 30 years old in good health. Specimen: PBMCs. In DNA, the CDR3 is TGTGCCAGCAGTTTACTGGGACTAGCTCAGAATGAGCAGTTCTTC. Amino acids: CASSLLGLAQNEQFF.